This T cell receptor beta chain comes out of a study of glioma-infiltrating T cells. Points from the study as a whole: Tissue-blood divergence was below expectation in non-neoplastic patients, above in gliomas.

TCR alpha and beta CDR3 regions were amplified from RNA using iRepertoire nested multiplex PCR. For one-step reverse transcription and amplification, about 85-400 ng of tissue mRNA or PBMC total RNA was used. TCRdb called the multiplex PCR reads again in MiXCR, with one record for every CDR3 protein. The table includes 150,000 to 200,000 distinct CDR3 sequences, 30% to 40% detected once. The CDR3 has 16 amino acids. V was shortened by 2 bases and J by 4 bases, with 12 bases between the two germline ends. Per the germline V gene, CDR1 is MDHEN and CDR2 is SYDVKM. This clonotype was observed at least ten times. Antigen: not known.

J is TRBJ2-6 and V is TRBV28; perhaps TRBD2 as D (7 bases). The sequence was collected from a human donor with low-grade glioma or glioblastoma, undergoing nonglioma brain surgery, or in good health (not recorded which). The sequenced material came from glioma tissue, nonneoplastic brain tissue, or PBMCs (not recorded which). The CDR3 here is CASSLGGASGANVLTF. In nucleotides, the CDR3 is TGTGCCAGCAGTTTAGGGGGGGCGTCCGGGGCCAACGTCCTGACTTTC.